Reported below is one T cell receptor (beta chain). Germline V CDR1 and CDR2: MDHEN, SYDVKM. Deletions cut 8 bases from V and 6 bases from J, with 25 bases between. The CDR3 consists of 16 residues. Method: immunoSEQ multiplex PCR; TCRdb's copy keeps in-frame clones and lacks some. The data hold roughly 330,000 clones, with about 90% observed a single time. The data derive from a study of blood T cell repertoires in COVID-19. V and J are TRBV28 and TRBJ1-1; maybe TRBD1 (5 bases). Source material: PBMCs or T cells enriched from blood (not recorded which). This TCR came from a woman aged 25-40 years who had recovered from COVID-19. The CDR3 loop is CASGGGGTALQPEAFF. DNA of the CDR3: TGTGCCAGCGGGGGAGGAGGGACCGCTCTCCAACCTGAAGCTTTCTTT.